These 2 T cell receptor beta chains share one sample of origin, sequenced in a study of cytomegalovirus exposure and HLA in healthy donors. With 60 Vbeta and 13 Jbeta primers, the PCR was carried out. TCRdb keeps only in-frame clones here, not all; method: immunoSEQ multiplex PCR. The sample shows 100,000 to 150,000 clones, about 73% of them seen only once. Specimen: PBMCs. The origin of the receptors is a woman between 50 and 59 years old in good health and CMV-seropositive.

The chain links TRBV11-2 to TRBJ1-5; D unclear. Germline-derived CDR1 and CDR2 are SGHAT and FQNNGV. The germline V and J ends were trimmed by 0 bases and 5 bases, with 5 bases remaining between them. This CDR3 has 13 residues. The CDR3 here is CASSLDRDQPQHF. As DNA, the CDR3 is TGTGCCAGCAGCTTAGATCGGGATCAGCCCCAGCATTTT.

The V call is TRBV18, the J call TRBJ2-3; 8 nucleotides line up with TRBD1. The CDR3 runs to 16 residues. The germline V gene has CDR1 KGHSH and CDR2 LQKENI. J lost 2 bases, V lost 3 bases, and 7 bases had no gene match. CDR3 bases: TGTGCCAGCTCACCCCCGCCAGGGGGCTACACAGATACGCAGTATTTT. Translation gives CASSPPPGGYTDTQYF.